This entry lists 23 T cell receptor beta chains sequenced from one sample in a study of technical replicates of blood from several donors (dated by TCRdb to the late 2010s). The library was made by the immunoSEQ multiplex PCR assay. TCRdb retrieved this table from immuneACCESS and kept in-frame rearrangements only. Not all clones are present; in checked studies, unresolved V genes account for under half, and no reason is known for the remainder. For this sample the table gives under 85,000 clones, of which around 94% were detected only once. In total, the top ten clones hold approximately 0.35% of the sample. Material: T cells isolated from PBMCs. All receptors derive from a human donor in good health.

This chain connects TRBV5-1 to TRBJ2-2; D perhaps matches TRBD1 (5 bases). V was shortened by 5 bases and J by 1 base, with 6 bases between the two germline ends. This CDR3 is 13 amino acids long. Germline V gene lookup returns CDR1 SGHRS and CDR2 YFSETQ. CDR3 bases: TGCGCCAGCAGTACAGGGAACACCGGGGAGCTGTTTTTT. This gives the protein CASSTGNTGELFF.

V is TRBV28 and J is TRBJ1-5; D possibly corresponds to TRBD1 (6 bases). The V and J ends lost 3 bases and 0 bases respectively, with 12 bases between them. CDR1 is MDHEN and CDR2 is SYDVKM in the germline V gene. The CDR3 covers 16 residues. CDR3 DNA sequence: TGTGCCAGCAGTTTCGCGGACAGAAATAGCAATCAGCCCCAGCATTTT. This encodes CASSFADRNSNQPQHF.

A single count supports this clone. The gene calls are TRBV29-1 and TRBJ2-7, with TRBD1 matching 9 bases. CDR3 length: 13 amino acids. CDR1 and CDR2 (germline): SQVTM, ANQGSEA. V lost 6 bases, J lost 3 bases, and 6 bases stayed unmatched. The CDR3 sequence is CSVGLDRGYEQYF. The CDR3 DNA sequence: TGCAGCGTGGGCTTGGACAGGGGCTACGAGCAGTACTTC.

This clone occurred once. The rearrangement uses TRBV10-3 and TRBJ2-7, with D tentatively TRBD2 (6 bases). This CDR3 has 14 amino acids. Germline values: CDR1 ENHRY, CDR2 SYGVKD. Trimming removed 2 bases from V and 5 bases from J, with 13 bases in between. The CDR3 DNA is TGTGCCATCAGTGAGGGGGGGACCGGTCACGAGCAGTACTTC. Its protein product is CAISEGGTGHEQYF.

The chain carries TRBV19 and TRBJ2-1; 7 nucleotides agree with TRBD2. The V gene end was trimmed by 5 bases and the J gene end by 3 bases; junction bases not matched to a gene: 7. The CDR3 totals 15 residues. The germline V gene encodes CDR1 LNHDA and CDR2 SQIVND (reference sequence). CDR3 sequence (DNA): TGTGCCAGTAGTTCCGGGACTACTAACTACAATGAGCAGTTCTTC. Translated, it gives CASSSGTTNYNEQFF.

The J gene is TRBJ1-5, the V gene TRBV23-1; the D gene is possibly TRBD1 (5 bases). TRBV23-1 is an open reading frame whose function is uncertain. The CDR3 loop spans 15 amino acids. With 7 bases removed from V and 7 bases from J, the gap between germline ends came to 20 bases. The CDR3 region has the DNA TGCGCCAGCATCAAAATAGGGAGGGGAAACCAGCCCCAGCATTTT. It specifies CASIKIGRGNQPQHF.

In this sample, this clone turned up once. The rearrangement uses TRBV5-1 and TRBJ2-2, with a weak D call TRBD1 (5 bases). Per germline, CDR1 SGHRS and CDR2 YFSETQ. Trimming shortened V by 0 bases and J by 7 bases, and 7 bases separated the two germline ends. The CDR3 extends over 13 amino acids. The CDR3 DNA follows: TGCGCCAGCAGCTTGGGGGGCGGCGGGGAGCTGTTTTTT. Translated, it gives CASSLGGGGELFF.

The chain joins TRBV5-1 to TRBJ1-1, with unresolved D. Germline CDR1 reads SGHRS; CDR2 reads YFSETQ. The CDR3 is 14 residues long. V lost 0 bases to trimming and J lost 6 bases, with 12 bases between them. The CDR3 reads CASSLVSQYAEAFF. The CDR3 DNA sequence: TGCGCCAGCAGCTTGGTTAGCCAGTATGCTGAAGCTTTCTTT. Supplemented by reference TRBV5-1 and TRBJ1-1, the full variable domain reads KAGVTQTPRYLIKTRGQQVTLSCSPISGHRSVSWYQQTPGQGLQFLFEYFSETQRNKGNFPGRFSGRQFSNSRSEMNVSTLELGDSALYLCASSLVSQYAEAFFGQGTRLTVV.

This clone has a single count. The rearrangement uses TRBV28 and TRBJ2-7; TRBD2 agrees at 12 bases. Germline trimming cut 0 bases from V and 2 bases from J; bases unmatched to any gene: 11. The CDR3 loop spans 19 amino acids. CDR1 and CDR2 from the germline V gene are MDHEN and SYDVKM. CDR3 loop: CASSLWYLLAGGPTYEQYF. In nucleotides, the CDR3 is TGTGCCAGCAGTTTATGGTATCTCCTAGCGGGAGGGCCTACCTACGAGCAGTACTTC.

CDR3 protein: CASSQGQGVDTQYF. CDR3 in DNA: TGTGCCAGCAGTCAAGGACAGGGTGTAGATACGCAGTATTTT. J is TRBJ2-3 and V is TRBV6-1; TRBD1 matches at 8 bases. V dropped 5 bases and J dropped 5; count of bases not matched to a gene: 6. Germline V gene sequence: CDR1 MNHNS, CDR2 SASEGT. The CDR3 runs to 14 residues.

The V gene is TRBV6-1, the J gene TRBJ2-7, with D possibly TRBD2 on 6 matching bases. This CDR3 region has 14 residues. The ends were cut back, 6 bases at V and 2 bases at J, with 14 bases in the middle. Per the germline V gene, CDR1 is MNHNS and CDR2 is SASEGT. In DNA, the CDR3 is TGTGCCAGCAGAGGGACTCTCCCACCCTACGAGCAGTACTTC. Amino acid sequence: CASRGTLPPYEQYF.

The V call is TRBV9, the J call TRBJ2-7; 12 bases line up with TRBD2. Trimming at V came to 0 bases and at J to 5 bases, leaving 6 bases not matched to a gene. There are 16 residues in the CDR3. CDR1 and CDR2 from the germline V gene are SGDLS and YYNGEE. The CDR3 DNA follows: TGTGCCAGCAGCGTAGGAACTAGCGGGAGGAAAAACGAGCAGTACTTC. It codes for CASSVGTSGRKNEQYF.

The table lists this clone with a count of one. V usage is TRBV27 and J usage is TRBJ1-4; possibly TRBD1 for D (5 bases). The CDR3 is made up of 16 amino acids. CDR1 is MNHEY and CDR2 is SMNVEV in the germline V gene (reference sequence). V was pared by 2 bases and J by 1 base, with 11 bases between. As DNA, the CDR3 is TGTGCCAGCAGTTTACGGGGGTTTCGAACTAATGAAAAACTGTTTTTT. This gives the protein CASSLRGFRTNEKLFF. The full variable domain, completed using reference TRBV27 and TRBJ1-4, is EAQVTQNPRYLITVTGKKLTVTCSQNMNHEYMSWYRQDPGLGLRQIYYSMNVEVTDKGDVPEGYKVSRKEKRNFPLILESPSPNQTSLYFCASSLRGFRTNEKLFFGSGTQLSVL.

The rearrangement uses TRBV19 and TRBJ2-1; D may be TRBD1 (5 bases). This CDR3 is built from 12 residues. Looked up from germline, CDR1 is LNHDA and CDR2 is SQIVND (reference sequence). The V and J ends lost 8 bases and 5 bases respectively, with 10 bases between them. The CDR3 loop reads CASGALNNEQFF. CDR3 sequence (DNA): TGTGCCAGTGGGGCGCTCAACAATGAGCAGTTCTTC.

In DNA, the CDR3 is TGTGCCAGCTCAGAAGACAGGGAAAAACTGTTTTTT. It yields the protein CASSEDREKLFF. The V gene is TRBV18, the J gene TRBJ1-4; perhaps TRBD1 as D (6 bases). The germline V and J ends were trimmed by 5 bases and 8 bases, with 9 bases remaining between them. CDR3 length equals 12 residues. Germline V gene lookup returns CDR1 KGHSH and CDR2 LQKENI.

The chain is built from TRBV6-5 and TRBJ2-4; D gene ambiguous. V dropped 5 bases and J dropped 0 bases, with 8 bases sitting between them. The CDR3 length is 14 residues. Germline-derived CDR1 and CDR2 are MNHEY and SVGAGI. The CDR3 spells CASSETLAKNIQYF. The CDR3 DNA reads TGTGCCAGCAGTGAGACATTAGCCAAAAACATTCAGTACTTC.

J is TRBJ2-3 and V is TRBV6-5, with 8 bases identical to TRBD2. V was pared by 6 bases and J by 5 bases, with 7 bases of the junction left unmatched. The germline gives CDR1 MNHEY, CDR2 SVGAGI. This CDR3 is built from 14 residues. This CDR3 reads CASRQRESLDTQYF. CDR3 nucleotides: TGTGCCAGCAGACAGCGGGAGTCTCTAGATACGCAGTATTTT.

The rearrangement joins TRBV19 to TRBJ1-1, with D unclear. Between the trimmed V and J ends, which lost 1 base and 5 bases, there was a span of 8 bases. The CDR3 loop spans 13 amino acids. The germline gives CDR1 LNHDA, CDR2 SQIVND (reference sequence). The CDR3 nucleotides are TGTGCCAGTAGTATAGGCGAGGGAACTGAAGCTTTCTTT. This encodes CASSIGEGTEAFF.

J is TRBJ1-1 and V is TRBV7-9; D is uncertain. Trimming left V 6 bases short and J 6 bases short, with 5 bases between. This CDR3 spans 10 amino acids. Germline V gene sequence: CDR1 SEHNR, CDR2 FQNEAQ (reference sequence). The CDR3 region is CASSTAEAFF. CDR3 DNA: TGTGCCAGCAGTACGGCTGAAGCTTTCTTT.

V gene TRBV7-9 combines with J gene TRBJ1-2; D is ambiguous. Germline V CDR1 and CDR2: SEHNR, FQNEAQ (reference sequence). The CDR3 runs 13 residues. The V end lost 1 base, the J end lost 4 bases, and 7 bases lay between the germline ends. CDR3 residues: CASSLEQTYGYTF. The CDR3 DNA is TGTGCCAGCAGCTTAGAACAGACCTATGGCTACACCTTC.

As DNA, the CDR3 is TGTGCCAGCAGTTACACGATGCAGGGGGGCGAGCAGTACTTC. This codes for CASSYTMQGGEQYF. The chain combines TRBV6-5 with TRBJ2-7, with a weak D call TRBD1 (7 bases). CDR3 size: 14 residues. The V gene lost 2 bases and the J gene lost 6 bases, with 14 bases spanning the gap. Germline CDR1 is MNHEY and CDR2 is SVGAGI.

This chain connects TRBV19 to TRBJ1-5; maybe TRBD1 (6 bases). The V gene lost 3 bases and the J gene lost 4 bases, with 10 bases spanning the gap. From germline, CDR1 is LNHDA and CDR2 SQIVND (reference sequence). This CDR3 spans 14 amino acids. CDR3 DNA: TGTGCCAGTAGTATCCGGGACACTAATCAGCCCCAGCATTTT. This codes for CASSIRDTNQPQHF.

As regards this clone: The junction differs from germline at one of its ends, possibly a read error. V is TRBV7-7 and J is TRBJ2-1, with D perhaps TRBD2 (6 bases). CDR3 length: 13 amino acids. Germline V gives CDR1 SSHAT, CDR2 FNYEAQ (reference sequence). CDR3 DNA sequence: TGTGCTAGCAGCTCCTCAGAGGGAGGAGAGCAGTTCTTC. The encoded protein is CASSSSEGGEQFF. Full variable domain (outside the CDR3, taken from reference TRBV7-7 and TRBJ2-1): GAGVSQSPRYKVTKRGQDVTLRCDPISSHATLYWYQQALGQGPEFLTYFNYEAQPDKSGLPSDRFSAERPEGSISTLTIQRTEQRDSAMYRCASSSSEGGEQFFGPGTRLTVL.